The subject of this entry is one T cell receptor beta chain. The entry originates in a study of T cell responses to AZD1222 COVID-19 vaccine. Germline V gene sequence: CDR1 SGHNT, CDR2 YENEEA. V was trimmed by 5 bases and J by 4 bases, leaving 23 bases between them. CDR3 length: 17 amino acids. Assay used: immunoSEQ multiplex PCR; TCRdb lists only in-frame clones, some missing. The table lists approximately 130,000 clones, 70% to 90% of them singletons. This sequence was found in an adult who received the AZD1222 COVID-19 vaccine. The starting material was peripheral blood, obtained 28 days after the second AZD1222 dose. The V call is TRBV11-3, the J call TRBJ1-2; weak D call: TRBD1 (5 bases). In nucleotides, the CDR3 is TGTGCCAGCAGCACCAGGACGAGGGGCGAAGGTTTCTATGGCTACACCTTC. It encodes CASSTRTRGEGFYGYTF.